The 20 T cell receptor beta chains presented below share a single source sample, sequenced in a study of T cells expressing NK-cell markers. After re-calling the 5' RACE reads, TCRdb lists one entry per CDR3 protein, DNA absent. The sample has a few hundred thousand distinct CDR3 sequences. The sequenced sample was blood T cells: a sorted CD56 or NKG2C T cell subset, CD4+ or CD8+ T cells, or bulk PBMC T cells (not recorded which). These receptors were obtained from a man between 18 and 35 years old in good health.

The chain is built from TRBV5-6 and TRBJ2-1; TCRdb's assignment of TRBD1 cannot be checked, as there is no DNA. The CDR3 contains 13 residues. The germline V gene has CDR1 SGHDT and CDR2 YYEEEE. The chain's CDR3 is CASTRDKYNEQFF.

This chain uses TRBV29-1 with TRBJ2-7; the D gene TCRdb calls, TRBD2, cannot be checked with no DNA. CDR1 is SQVTM and CDR2 is ANQGSEA in the germline V gene. This CDR3 spans 14 amino acids. The CDR3 here is CSATGLAEPYEQYF.

This chain connects TRBV30 to TRBJ2-1. The V gene's germline CDR1 is GTSNPN and CDR2 SVGIG (reference sequence). The length of the CDR3 is 13 residues. CDR3 region: CAWSDLDGNEQFF.

The chain combines TRBV6-1 with TRBJ2-1. The CDR3 loop spans 14 amino acids. Germline V lookup: CDR1 MNHNS, CDR2 SASEGT. The CDR3 here is CASTAGRSYNEQFF.

The genes are TRBV12-3 or TRBV12-4 and TRBJ2-4; TCRdb returns TRBD1, unconfirmable since there is no DNA. CDR3 length: 16 amino acids. The CDR3 is CASTISFGQIKNIQYF.

The J gene is TRBJ2-3, the V gene TRBV6-5; checking the TCRdb D call of TRBD2 is not possible without DNA. Germline CDR1 is MNHEY and CDR2 is SVGAGI. This CDR3 is 15 amino acids long. CDR3 residues: CASSYLATNTDTQYF.

The chain joins TRBV29-1 to TRBJ2-3; TCRdb calls TRBD2, which cannot be checked without DNA. The length of the CDR3 is 15 residues. Germline assignment: CDR1 SQVTM and CDR2 ANQGSEA. The CDR3 region is CSVEFGSGITDTQYF.

The chain couples TRBV29-1 to TRBJ2-7; TCRdb lists TRBD1, though no DNA is available to test this call. Germline V gives CDR1 SQVTM, CDR2 ANQGSEA. The CDR3 totals 15 residues. The CDR3 protein is CSVVGQGASEYEQYF.

The rearrangement joins TRBV28 to TRBJ2-1; without DNA, the TCRdb call of TRBD1 cannot be checked. The CDR3 extends over 13 amino acids. Germline V gives CDR1 MDHEN, CDR2 SYDVKM. CDR3 sequence reads: CASTPGVRNEQFF.

This rearrangement joins TRBV5-6 to TRBJ2-3; the D call of TRBD2 rests on TCRdb alone, since no DNA is present to check it. The CDR3 length is 16 residues. Per the germline V gene, CDR1 is SGHDT and CDR2 is YYEEEE. CDR3 residues: CASSLIAGTSTDTQYF. The full variable domain, with the rest looked up from reference TRBV5-6 and TRBJ2-3, is DAGVTQSPTHLIKTRGQQVTLRCSPKSGHDTVSWYQQALGQGPQFIFQYYEEEERQRGNFPDRFSGHQFPNYSSELNVNALLLGDSALYLCASSLIAGTSTDTQYFGPGTRLTVL.

This chain links TRBV28 with TRBJ2-3; TCRdb returns TRBD1, unconfirmable since there is no DNA. This CDR3 is built from 15 residues. Germline V gene sequence: CDR1 MDHEN, CDR2 SYDVKM. CDR3 amino acids: CASSSSAGVTDTQYF.

The chain carries TRBV12-3 or TRBV12-4 and TRBJ1-5; the TCRdb D gene call, TRBD1, has no DNA to confirm it. The CDR3 has 15 amino acids. The CDR3 spells CASSSRPGAGQPQHF.

V usage is TRBV29-1 and J usage is TRBJ2-1. Germline V CDR1 and CDR2: SQVTM, ANQGSEA. The CDR3 extends over 15 amino acids. The CDR3 reads CSVEDRATSINEQFF.

The genes are TRBV12-3 or TRBV12-4 and TRBJ2-3; the TRBD1 assignment by TCRdb is unverifiable without DNA. CDR3 length: 15 residues. This CDR3 is CASSFLTGRTDTQYF.

This rearrangement joins TRBV29-1 to TRBJ2-7; absent DNA, TCRdb's TRBD2 call cannot be checked. CDR3 length: 15 residues. CDR1 is SQVTM, CDR2 ANQGSEA, per germline. CDR3 sequence reads: CSVAAPSGLIYEQYF.

The J gene is TRBJ2-2, the V gene TRBV12-3 or TRBV12-4. The CDR3 has 13 residues. CDR3: CASRIRDTGELFF.

The chain joins TRBV9 to TRBJ2-1; the D call from TCRdb, TRBD1, cannot be confirmed without DNA. CDR3 length: 15 amino acids. Per germline, CDR1 SGDLS and CDR2 YYNGEE. Here the CDR3 reads CASSPWEPSYNEQFF.

The chain links TRBV5-1 to TRBJ2-7; with no DNA, the TCRdb D assignment of TRBD1 cannot be verified. This CDR3 is 12 amino acids long. Germline V gene sequence: CDR1 SGHRS, CDR2 YFSETQ. The CDR3 is CASSHGTQSRYF.

The gene calls are TRBV20-1 and TRBJ2-5; the D call of TRBD2 rests on TCRdb alone, since no DNA is present to check it. Per germline, CDR1 DFQATT and CDR2 SNEGSKA (reference sequence). The CDR3 extends over 16 amino acids. CDR3 in amino acids: CLAEALAGGYQETQYF.

The CDR3 region is CASREGQNSYNEQFF. The chain carries TRBV5-5 and TRBJ2-1; the D call from TCRdb, TRBD1, cannot be confirmed without DNA. This CDR3 is 15 amino acids long. The germline V gene has CDR1 SGHKS and CDR2 YYEKEE (reference sequence).